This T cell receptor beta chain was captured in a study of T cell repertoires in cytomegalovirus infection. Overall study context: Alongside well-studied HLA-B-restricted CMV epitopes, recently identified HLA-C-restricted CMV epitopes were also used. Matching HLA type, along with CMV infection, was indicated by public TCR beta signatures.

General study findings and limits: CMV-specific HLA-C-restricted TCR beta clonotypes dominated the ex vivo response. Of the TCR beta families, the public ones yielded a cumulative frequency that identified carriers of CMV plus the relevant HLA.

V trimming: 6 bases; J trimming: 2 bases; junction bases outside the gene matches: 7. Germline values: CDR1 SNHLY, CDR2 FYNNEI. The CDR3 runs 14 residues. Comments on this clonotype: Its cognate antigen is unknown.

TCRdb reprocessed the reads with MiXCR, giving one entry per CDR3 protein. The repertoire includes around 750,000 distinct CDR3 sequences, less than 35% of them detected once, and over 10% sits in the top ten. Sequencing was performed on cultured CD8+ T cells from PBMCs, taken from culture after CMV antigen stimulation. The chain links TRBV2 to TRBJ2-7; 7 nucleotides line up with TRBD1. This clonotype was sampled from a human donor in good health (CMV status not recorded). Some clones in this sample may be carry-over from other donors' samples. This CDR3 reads CASRLGQVTYEQYF. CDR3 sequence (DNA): TGTGCCAGCAGGCTAGGACAGGTCACCTACGAGCAGTACTTC.